One and the same sample provided the 24 T cell receptor beta chains below, sequenced in a study of T cells in Graves' hyperthyroidism and ophthalmopathy. Amplification yielded TCR beta CDR3 regions, with RNA transcripts as the source. RT-PCR in the first round (using the HTBI primer set) targeted the TCR CDR3. TCRdb re-called the multiplex PCR reads with MiXCR, one entry per CDR3 protein. The sample includes about 640,000 distinct CDR3 sequences, less than 25% of them seen just once. The specimen was blood. The receptors were sampled from a man aged 25-45 years with Graves' ophthalmopathy.

The CDR3 coding sequence is TGCGCCAGCACTCGCATCCCAGGGGGCCACGGCTACACCTTC. Translation: CASTRIPGGHGYTF. This chain connects TRBV4-1 to TRBJ1-2, with TRBD1 identical over 8 bases. Looked up from germline, CDR1 is MGHRA and CDR2 is YSYEKL. V shed 7 bases, J shed 8 bases, and the junction held 12 bases outside the gene matches. This CDR3 is built from 14 residues.

This clonotype showed up just a few times. The rearrangement uses TRBV18 and TRBJ2-2; possible D gene TRBD1, 5 bases. Germline-derived CDR1 and CDR2 are KGHSH and LQKENI. Trimming shortened V by 1 base and J by 1 base, and 10 bases separated the two germline ends. This CDR3 contains 16 residues. The CDR3 coding sequence is TGTGCCAGCTCACCACTGGGGCAGAGGAACACCGGGGAGCTGTTTTTT. Translation gives CASSPLGQRNTGELFF.

This clonotype was counted many times. This chain joins TRBV11-2 and TRBJ2-2; D unresolved. Germline-derived CDR1 and CDR2 are SGHAT and FQNNGV. V lost 1 base and J 6 bases, leaving 9 bases between the germline ends. The CDR3 covers 14 residues. Written as DNA, the CDR3 is TGTGCCAGCAGCTTAGTTCGGATTCCCGGGGAGCTGTTTTTT. This codes for CASSLVRIPGELFF.

This clonotype was counted at least ten times. V is TRBV18 and J is TRBJ1-2, with 9 bases that match TRBD1. This CDR3 is built from 12 residues. Germline CDR1 is KGHSH and CDR2 is LQKENI. V lost 6 bases, J lost 4 bases, and 0 bases stayed unmatched. Here the CDR3 DNA reads TGTGCCAGCTCGACAGGGGGCTATGGCTACACCTTC. Protein sequence: CASSTGGYGYTF.

V is TRBV19 and J is TRBJ2-7; 7 nucleotides agree with TRBD1. With 10 bases clipped from V and 5 bases from J, the junction kept 11 bases outside the gene matches. Germline CDR1 LNHDA, CDR2 SQIVND (reference sequence). CDR3 length equals 13 residues. CDR3 sequence reads: CAIPHRGINEQYF. CDR3 DNA: TGTGCCATCCCCCACAGGGGAATCAACGAGCAGTACTTC.

Ten or more counts support this clonotype. J is TRBJ2-4 and V is TRBV11-2; D unresolved. The germline CDR1 and CDR2 sequences are SGHAT and FQNNGV. The CDR3 is made up of 11 amino acids. Trimming removed 3 bases from V and 7 bases from J, with 4 bases in between. The CDR3 region is CASSFGNIQYF. The CDR3 DNA reads as TGTGCCAGCAGCTTTGGGAACATTCAGTACTTC.

The V and J genes are TRBV12-3 or TRBV12-4 and TRBJ2-1; no reliable D call. Trimming removed 5 bases from V and 9 bases from J, with 8 bases in between. The CDR3 totals 11 residues. The CDR3 DNA is TGTGCCAGCAGTGCCTCAAGTGAGCAGTTCTTC. Amino acids: CASSASSEQFF.

This clonotype occurred a few times. V is TRBV6-1 and J is TRBJ1-1; D may be TRBD1 (6 bases). Germline loops: CDR1 MNHNS, CDR2 SASEGT. The length of the CDR3 is 13 residues. Trimming took 7 bases from V and 0 from J, leaving 9 bases between them. CDR3 amino acids: CASNTGLNTEAFF. CDR3 sequence (DNA): TGTGCCAGCAATACAGGGTTGAACACTGAAGCTTTCTTT.

Only a few counts were recorded for this clonotype. The rearrangement links TRBV7-8 to TRBJ1-1; no firm D call. Germline CDR1 is SGHVS and CDR2 is FQNEAQ. V shed 6 bases and J shed 1 base, with 9 bases lying between them. CDR3 length equals 13 residues. CDR3 protein: CASRARQNTEAFF. As DNA, the CDR3 is TGTGCCAGCAGGGCCAGACAGAACACTGAAGCTTTCTTT.

This clonotype was detected ten times or more. The chain has TRBV5-1 and TRBJ2-7; 14 bases are a match to TRBD2. J was trimmed by 5 bases and V by 4 bases; bases with no gene match: 8. Germline assignment: CDR1 SGHRS and CDR2 YFSETQ. The length of the CDR3 is 16 residues. CDR3: CASSGLAGGTEDEQYF. The DNA for the CDR3 is TGCGCCAGCAGCGGACTAGCGGGAGGTACGGAGGACGAGCAGTACTTC.

This chain joins TRBV10-3 and TRBJ2-2; D could derive from TRBD1 or TRBD2 (5 bases each). CDR1 and CDR2 from the germline V gene are ENHRY and SYGVKD. V gave up 2 bases and J gave up 0 bases, with 10 bases separating them. This CDR3 contains 16 residues. This CDR3 reads CAISETGTANTGELFF. CDR3 DNA sequence: TGTGCCATCAGTGAGACCGGGACGGCGAACACCGGGGAGCTGTTTTTT.

This clonotype was seen a handful of times. The V gene is TRBV6-1, the J gene TRBJ2-1; possibly TRBD2 for D (6 bases). The CDR3 consists of 14 residues. Germline lookup yields CDR1 MNHNS and CDR2 SASEGT. V gave up 4 bases and J gave up 4 bases, with 11 bases separating them. CDR3 residues: CASSVSGKYNEQFF. The CDR3 DNA reads as TGTGCCAGCAGTGTTAGCGGCAAGTACAATGAGCAGTTCTTC.

This clonotype was picked up a small number of times. Written as DNA, the CDR3 is TGTGCCAGCAGTTACCGGATTGGAGAGACCCAGTACTTC. It translates to CASSYRIGETQYF. This chain links TRBV6-1 with TRBJ2-5, with D unclear. There are 13 residues in the CDR3. V lost 5 bases and J 4 bases, leaving 11 bases between the germline ends. Germline-derived CDR1 and CDR2 are MNHNS and SASEGT.

The V gene is TRBV6-5, the J gene TRBJ2-7; D gene ambiguous. Germline V gene sequence: CDR1 MNHEY, CDR2 SVGAGI. The CDR3 extends over 13 amino acids. Deletions cut 2 bases from V and 6 bases from J, with 11 bases between. The CDR3 nucleotides read TGTGCCAGCAGTTACGGGCAGCTCTCCGAGCAGTACTTC. This translates into CASSYGQLSEQYF.

The V gene is TRBV18, the J gene TRBJ2-1; 10 bases match TRBD2. Germline assignment: CDR1 KGHSH and CDR2 LQKENI. The CDR3 has 16 residues. V lost 9 bases to trimming and J lost 2 bases; unmatched junction nucleotides: 10. CDR3 amino acids: CASHNALAGAYNEQFF. Here the CDR3 DNA reads TGTGCCAGTCATAACGCTCTAGCGGGAGCCTACAATGAGCAGTTCTTC.

This clonotype was counted ten times or more. The CDR3: CASSLVAASSYEQYF. CDR3 in DNA: TGTGCCAGCAGCTTAGTGGCGGCCAGCTCCTACGAGCAGTACTTC. This rearrangement joins TRBV11-2 to TRBJ2-7; D call uncertain. In germline, CDR1 is SGHAT, CDR2 FQNNGV. This CDR3 has 15 amino acids. V shed 1 base and J shed 0 bases, with 10 bases lying between them.

This clonotype occurred a few times. This rearrangement joins TRBV20-1 to TRBJ2-5; 8 bases map to TRBD2. Unmatched junction bases numbered 8, after V lost 0 bases and J lost 5 bases. Germline V gene lookup returns CDR1 DFQATT and CDR2 SNEGSKA (reference sequence). CDR3 length: 15 residues. CDR3 DNA: TGCAGTGCTAGAGATAGGGCACTAGCGGAGGAGACCCAGTACTTC. As protein: CSARDRALAEETQYF.

V usage is TRBV5-1 and J usage is TRBJ2-2; D remains ambiguous. CDR3 length: 16 amino acids. The germline V gene has CDR1 SGHRS and CDR2 YFSETQ. Trimming left V 5 bases short and J 7 bases short, with 21 bases between. Written as DNA, the CDR3 is TGCGCCAGCAGTTTGCAGACCGGGCCTCTGATCGGGGAGCTGTTTTTT. Its protein is CASSLQTGPLIGELFF.

Worth noting for this clonotype: A much larger clone lies a single base off, so this may be a read error. V gene TRBV27 combines with J gene TRBJ1-5; maybe TRBD1 (6 bases). Germline CDR1 and CDR2: MNHEY and SMNVEV (reference sequence). CDR3 size: 18 residues. V was shortened by 5 bases and J by 4 bases, with 24 bases between the two germline ends. In nucleotides, the CDR3 is TGTGCCAGCAGTCTGACCCTGGGGGGCCAGTATAGGAATCAGCCCCAGCATTTT. Amino acid sequence: CASSLTLGGQYRNQPQHF.

Remarks on this clonotype: A read error may be the cause here, since a much bigger clone is one base away. The chain is built from TRBV12-3 or TRBV12-4 and TRBJ2-7, with TRBD1 identical over 7 bases. V shed 0 bases and J 4 bases; nucleotides not matched to a gene: 6. The CDR3 has 15 amino acids. The CDR3 DNA follows: TGTGCCAGCAGTTTAGCGTGGACAGGCTTGTACGAGCAGTACTTC. This encodes CASSLAWTGLYEQYF.

On this clonotype: A much larger clone is a single base away; this may be a read error. The J gene is TRBJ1-2, the V gene TRBV6-2 or TRBV6-3; D not resolved. The CDR3 is 13 residues long. Per germline, CDR1 MNHEY and CDR2 SVGEGT. V shed 4 bases and J shed 8 bases, with 14 bases lying between them. This CDR3 is CASSSSETRGYTF. Here the CDR3 DNA reads TGTGCCAGCAGTTCCTCGGAGACGCGGGGCTACACCTTC.

This clonotype was picked up many times. The rearrangement links TRBV11-2 to TRBJ2-3; TRBD2 agrees at 7 bases. CDR1 and CDR2 (germline): SGHAT, FQNNGV. This CDR3 contains 14 residues. The V gene end was trimmed by 3 bases and the J gene end by 2 bases; junction bases not matched to a gene: 2. The CDR3 nucleotides read TGTGCCAGCAGCTTCCTAGCGGTCACAGATACGCAGTATTTT. It codes for CASSFLAVTDTQYF.

The J gene is TRBJ2-2, the V gene TRBV6-1, with 7 nucleotides matching TRBD2. CDR3 length: 14 residues. CDR1 MNHNS and CDR2 SASEGT come from the germline V gene. V lost 6 bases, J lost 3 bases, and 4 bases stayed unmatched. CDR3 nucleotides: TGTGCCAGCAGCTTCGGGAGGCACACCGGGGAGCTGTTTTTT. Translating it yields CASSFGRHTGELFF.

This clonotype turned up a few times. CDR3 protein: CASSPIAGGLDTQYF. In nucleotides, the CDR3 is TGTGCCAGCAGTCCCATAGCGGGAGGGCTAGATACGCAGTATTTT. V is TRBV12-3 or TRBV12-4 and J is TRBJ2-3, with 11 bases fitting TRBD2. This CDR3 has 15 amino acids. Trimming removed 5 bases from V and 5 bases from J; junction bases left unmatched: 6.